A few counts support the clone carrying this TCR beta chain. Its antigen is currently unknown. As every portion of the isolated RNA was reverse transcribed, the sequencing read expressed TCRB transcripts. The table came from immunoSEQ multiplex PCR; TCRdb's copy has only in-frame clones and leaves some out. The table shows hundreds of thousands of clones, with around an eighth occurring only once. This sample is part of a study of beta chain features in type 1 diabetes. The study's findings and limits: Naive, central memory and Treg TCRB repertoires seemed to resemble each other more closely in patients than they did in healthy donors. Shortening that was moderate but significant affected the TCRB CDR3s of Type 1 diabetes patients in all four CD4+ subsets.

The CDR3 consists of 14 residues. Trimming took off 5 bases at V and 1 base at J, with 10 bases between the two ends. Germline CDR1 reads LNHDA; CDR2 reads SQIVND (reference sequence). The V and J genes are TRBV19 and TRBJ2-3; D ambiguous. Sequencing input: naive CD4+ T cells from blood. The sequence was collected from a man between 18 and 29 years old with type 1 diabetes. In nucleotides, the CDR3 is TGTGCCAGTAGTCCCCTCGATGGCACAGATACGCAGTATTTT. Amino acid sequence: CASSPLDGTDTQYF.